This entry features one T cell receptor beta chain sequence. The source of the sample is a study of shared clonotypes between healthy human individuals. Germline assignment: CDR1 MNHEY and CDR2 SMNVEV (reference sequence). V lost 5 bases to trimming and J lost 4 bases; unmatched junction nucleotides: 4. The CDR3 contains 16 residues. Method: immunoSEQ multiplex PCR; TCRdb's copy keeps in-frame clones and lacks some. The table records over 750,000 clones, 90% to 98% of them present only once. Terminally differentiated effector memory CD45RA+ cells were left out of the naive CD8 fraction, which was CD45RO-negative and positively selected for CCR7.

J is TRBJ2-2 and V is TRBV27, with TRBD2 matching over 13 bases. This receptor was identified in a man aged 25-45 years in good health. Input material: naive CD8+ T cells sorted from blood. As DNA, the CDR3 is TGTGCCAGCAGTGGCGGACTAGCGGGAGTCACCGGGGAGCTGTTTTTT. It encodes CASSGGLAGVTGELFF.